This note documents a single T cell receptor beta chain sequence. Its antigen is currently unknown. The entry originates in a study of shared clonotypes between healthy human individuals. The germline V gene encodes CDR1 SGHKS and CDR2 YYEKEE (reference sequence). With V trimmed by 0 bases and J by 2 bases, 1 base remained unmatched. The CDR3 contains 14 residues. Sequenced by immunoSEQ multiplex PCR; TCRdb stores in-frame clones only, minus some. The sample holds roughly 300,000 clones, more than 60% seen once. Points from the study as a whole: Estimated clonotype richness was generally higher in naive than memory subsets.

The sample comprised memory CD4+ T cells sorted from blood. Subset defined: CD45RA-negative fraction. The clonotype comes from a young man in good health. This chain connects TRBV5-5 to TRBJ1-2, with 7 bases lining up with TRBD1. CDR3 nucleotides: TGTGCCAGCAGCTTGGTGGGACAGAACTATGGCTACACCTTC. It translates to CASSLVGQNYGYTF.